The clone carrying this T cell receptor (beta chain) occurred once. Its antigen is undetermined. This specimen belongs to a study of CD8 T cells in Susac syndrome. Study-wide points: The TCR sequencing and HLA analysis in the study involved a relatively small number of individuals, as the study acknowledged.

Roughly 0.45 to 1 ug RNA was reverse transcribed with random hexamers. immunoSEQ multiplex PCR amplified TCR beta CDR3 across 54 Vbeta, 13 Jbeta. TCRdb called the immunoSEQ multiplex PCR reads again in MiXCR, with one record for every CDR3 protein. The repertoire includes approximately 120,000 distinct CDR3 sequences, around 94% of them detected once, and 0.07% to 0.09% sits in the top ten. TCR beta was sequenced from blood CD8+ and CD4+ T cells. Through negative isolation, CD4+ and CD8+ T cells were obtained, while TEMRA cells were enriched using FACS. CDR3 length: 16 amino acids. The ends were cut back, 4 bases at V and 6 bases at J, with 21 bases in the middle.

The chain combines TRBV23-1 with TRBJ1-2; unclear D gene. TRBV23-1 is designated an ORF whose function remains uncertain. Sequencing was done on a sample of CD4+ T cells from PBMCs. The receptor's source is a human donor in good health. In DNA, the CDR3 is TGCGCCAGCAGTCCTTCGAGGAGACATCCTCGACATGGCTACACCTTC. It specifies CASSPSRRHPRHGYTF.